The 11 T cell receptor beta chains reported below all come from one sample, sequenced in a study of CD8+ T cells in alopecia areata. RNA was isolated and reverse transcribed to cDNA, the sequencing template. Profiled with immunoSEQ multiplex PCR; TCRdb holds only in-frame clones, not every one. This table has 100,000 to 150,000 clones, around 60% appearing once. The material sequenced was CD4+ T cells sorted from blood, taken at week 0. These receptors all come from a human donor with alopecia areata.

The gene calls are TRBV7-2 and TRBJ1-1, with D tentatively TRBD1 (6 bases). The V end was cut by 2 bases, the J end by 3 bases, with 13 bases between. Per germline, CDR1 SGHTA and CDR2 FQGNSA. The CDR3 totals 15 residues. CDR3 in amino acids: CASSLFGGADTEAFF. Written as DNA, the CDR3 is TGTGCCAGCAGCTTATTTGGGGGCGCAGACACTGAAGCTTTCTTT.

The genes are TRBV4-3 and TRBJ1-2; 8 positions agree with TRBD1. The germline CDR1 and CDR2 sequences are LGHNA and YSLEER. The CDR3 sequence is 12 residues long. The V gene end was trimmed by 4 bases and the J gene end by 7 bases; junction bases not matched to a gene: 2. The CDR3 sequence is CASSLDRAGYTF. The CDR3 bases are TGCGCCAGCAGCCTGGACAGGGCTGGCTACACCTTC.

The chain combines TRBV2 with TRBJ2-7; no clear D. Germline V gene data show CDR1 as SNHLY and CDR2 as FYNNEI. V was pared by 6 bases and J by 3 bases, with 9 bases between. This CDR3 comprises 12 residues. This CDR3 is CASRGYNYEQYF. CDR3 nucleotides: TGTGCCAGCAGAGGCTATAACTACGAGCAGTACTTC.

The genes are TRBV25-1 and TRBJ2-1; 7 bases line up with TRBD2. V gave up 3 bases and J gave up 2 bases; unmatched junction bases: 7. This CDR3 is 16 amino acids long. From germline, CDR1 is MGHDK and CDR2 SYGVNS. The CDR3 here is CASSEGGRVAYNEQFF. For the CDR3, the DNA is TGTGCCAGCAGTGAGGGCGGGAGAGTCGCCTACAATGAGCAGTTCTTC.

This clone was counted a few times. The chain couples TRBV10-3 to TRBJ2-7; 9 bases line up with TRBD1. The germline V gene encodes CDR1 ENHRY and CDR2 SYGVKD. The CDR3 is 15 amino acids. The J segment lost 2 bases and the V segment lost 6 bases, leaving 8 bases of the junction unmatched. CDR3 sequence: CAISRQGGNTYEQYF. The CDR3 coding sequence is TGTGCCATCAGCCGACAGGGGGGGAATACCTACGAGCAGTACTTC.

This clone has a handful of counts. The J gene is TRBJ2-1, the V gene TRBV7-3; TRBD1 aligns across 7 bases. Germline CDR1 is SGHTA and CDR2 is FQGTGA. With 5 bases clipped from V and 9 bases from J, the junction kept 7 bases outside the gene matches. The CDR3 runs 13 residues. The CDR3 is CASSPQTGTEQFF. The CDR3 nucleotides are TGTGCCAGCAGCCCACAGACAGGGACTGAGCAGTTCTTC.

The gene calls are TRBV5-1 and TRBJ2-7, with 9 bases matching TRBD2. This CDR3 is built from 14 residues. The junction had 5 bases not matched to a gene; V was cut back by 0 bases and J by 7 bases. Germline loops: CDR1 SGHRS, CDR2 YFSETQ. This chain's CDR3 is CASSLVAGAREQYF. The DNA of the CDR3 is TGCGCCAGCAGCTTGGTAGCGGGGGCTCGTGAGCAGTACTTC.

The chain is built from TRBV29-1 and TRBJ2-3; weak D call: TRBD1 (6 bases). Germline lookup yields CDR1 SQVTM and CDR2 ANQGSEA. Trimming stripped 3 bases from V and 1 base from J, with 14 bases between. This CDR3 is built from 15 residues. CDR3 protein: CSVEVRGHRTDTQYF. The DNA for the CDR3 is TGCAGCGTTGAGGTCCGGGGACACCGCACAGATACGCAGTATTTT.

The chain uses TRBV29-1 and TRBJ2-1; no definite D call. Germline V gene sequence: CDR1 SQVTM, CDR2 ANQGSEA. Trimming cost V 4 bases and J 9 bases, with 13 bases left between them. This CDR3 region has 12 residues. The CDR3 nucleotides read TGCAGCGTTGGTGTCCCCCTGGGTGAGCAGTTCTTC. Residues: CSVGVPLGEQFF.

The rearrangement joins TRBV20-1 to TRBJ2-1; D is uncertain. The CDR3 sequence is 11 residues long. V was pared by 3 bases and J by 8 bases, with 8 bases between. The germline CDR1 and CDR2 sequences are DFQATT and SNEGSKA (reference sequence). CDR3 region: CSASNRDEQFF. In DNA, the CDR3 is TGCAGTGCTAGTAACCGGGATGAGCAGTTCTTC.

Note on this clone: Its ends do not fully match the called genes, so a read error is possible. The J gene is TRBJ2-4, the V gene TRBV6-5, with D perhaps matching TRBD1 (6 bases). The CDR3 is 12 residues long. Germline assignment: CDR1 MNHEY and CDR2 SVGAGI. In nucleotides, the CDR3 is TGTGCCAGCAGTACCTATGGGGGCCCCCCCACCTTC. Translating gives CASSTYGGPPTF.